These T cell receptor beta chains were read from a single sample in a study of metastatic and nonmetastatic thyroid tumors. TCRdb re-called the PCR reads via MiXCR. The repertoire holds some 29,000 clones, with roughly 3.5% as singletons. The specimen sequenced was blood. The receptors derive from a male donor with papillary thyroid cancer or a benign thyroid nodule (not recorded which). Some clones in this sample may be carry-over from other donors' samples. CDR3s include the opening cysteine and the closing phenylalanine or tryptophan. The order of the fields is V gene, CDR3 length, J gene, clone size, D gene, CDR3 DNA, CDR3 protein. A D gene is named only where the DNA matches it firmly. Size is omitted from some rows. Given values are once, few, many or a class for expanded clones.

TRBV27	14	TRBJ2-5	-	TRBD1	TGTGCCAGCAGTTCCTTGACAGGGCCAGAGACCCAGTACTTC	CASSSLTGPETQYF
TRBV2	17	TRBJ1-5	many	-	TGTGCCAGCAGGAGGACCGAGACTTGGCAGAGCAATCAGCCCCAGCATTTT	CASRRTETWQSNQPQHF
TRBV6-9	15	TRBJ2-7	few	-	TGTGCCAGCCGACCCGGACCAAACCTAAATTACGAGCACTACTTC	CASRPGPNLNYEHYF
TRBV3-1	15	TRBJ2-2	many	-	TGTGCCAGCAGCCAAAAGGGGGGCCATACCGGGGAGCTGTTTTTT	CASSQKGGHTGELFF
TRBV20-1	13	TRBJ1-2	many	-	TGCAGTGCTATGGGGGGCGCTAACTATGGCTACACCTTC	CSAMGGANYGYTF
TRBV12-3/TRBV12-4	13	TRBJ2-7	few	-	TGTGCCAGCACCTTGCCGGGGGTGGGAGAGCAGTACTTC	CASTLPGVGEQYF
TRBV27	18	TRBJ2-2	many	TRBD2	TGTGCCAGCAGTTTTAAGACTAGCGGGAGGACGAACACCGGGGAGCTGTTTTTT	CASSFKTSGRTNTGELFF
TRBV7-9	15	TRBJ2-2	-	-	TGTGCCAGCAGCCTACAGGGATCGAACACCGGGGAGCTGTTTTTT	CASSLQGSNTGELFF
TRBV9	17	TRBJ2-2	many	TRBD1	TGTGCCAGCAGCGTAGTGGCAGGGGGCGCGAACACCGGGGAGCTGTTTTTT	CASSVVAGGANTGELFF
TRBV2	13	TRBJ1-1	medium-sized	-	TGTGCCAGCAGTGTTTTAGAGGACACTGAAGCTTTCTTT	CASSVLEDTEAFF
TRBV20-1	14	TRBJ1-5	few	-	TGCAGTGCTCGGACAGCCGAGAGCAATCAGCCCCAGCATTTT	CSARTAESNQPQHF
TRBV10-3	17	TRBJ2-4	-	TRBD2	TGTGCCATCACCGGCCCTAGCGGGCTTTTAGCCAAAAACATTCAGTACTTC	CAITGPSGLLAKNIQYF
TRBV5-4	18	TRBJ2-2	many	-	TGTGCCAGCAGCTTGGGGCAAGGGGAAACCCGGGTGACCGGGGAGCTGTTTTTT	CASSLGQGETRVTGELFF
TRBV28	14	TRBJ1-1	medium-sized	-	TGTGCCAGCAGCCAAGCCAGGCCGAACACTGAAGCTTTCTTT	CASSQARPNTEAFF
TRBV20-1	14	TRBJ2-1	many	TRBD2	TGCAGTGCTAGATCCAGCGGGAGAGATGTTGAGCAGTTCTTC	CSARSSGRDVEQFF
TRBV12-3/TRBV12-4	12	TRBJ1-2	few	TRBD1	TGTGCCAGCAGCTCGACAGGGTTTGGCTACACCTTC	CASSSTGFGYTF
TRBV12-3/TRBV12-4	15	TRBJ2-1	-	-	TGTGCCAGCAGTTTAGCTCAGGGAGTCCCTAATGAGCAGTTCTTC	CASSLAQGVPNEQFF
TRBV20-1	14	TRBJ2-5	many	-	TGCAGTGCTAGAGATGAAACAGGGAAAGAGACCCAGTACTTC	CSARDETGKETQYF
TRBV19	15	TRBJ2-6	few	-	TGTGCCAGTAGTATAGGGGGAGCTGGGGCCAACGTCCTGACTTTC	CASSIGGAGANVLTF
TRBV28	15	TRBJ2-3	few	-	TGTGCCAGCAGTTTTTGGGACTCCTTCACAGATACGCAGTATTTT	CASSFWDSFTDTQYF
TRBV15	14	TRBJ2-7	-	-	TGTGCCACCAGCAGTTGGGACACAAAATACGAGCAGTACTTC	CATSSWDTKYEQYF
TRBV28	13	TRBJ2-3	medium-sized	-	TGTGCCAGCAGGGGAACAGGTCTAGATACGCAGTATTTT	CASRGTGLDTQYF
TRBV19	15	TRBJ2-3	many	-	TGTGCCAGTAGTATTGGGGGACGGGTTGCAGATACGCAGTATTTT	CASSIGGRVADTQYF
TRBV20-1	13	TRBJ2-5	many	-	TGCAGTGCTCCCGCGTGGACAAGGGAGACCCAGTACTTC	CSAPAWTRETQYF
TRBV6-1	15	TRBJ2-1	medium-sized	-	TGTGCCAGCAGTGAACGGGACGATGGCTACAATGAGCAGTTCTTC	CASSERDDGYNEQFF
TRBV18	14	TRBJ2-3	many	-	TGTGCCAGCTCACCGGACTCAGTTGCAGATACGCAGTATTTT	CASSPDSVADTQYF
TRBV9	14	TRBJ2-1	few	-	TGTGCCAGCAGCCCCTTCGGGACTTACAATGAGCAGTTCTTC	CASSPFGTYNEQFF
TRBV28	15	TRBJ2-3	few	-	TGTGCCAGCCCCCCGGTGGTGAGAGGGTCAGATACGCAGTATTTT	CASPPVVRGSDTQYF
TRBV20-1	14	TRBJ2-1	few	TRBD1	TGCAGTGCTTGGGACAGCGAGGGGTGGGATGAGCAGTTCTTC	CSAWDSEGWDEQFF
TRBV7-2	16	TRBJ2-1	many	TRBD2	TGTGCCAGCAGCCCGTGGATAGCGGGAGCTCGCAATGAGCAGTTCTTC	CASSPWIAGARNEQFF
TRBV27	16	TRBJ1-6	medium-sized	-	TGTGCCAGCAGTTTATCCAACAGGGTCGCTAATTCACCCCTCCACTTT	CASSLSNRVANSPLHF
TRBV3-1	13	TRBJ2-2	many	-	TGTGCCAGCAAGGCCGGAGACACCGGGGAGCTGTTTTTT	CASKAGDTGELFF
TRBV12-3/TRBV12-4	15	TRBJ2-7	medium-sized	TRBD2	TGTGCCAGCAGCCCAGGACTAGCGGGAGTGGGGGAGCAGTACTTC	CASSPGLAGVGEQYF
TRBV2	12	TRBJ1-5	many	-	TGTGCCAGCAGTGGGGGAACCTGGCCCCAGCATTTT	CASSGGTWPQHF
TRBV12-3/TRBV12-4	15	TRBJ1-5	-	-	TGTGCCAGCAGCGCCCAGGTCGGGTTCAATCAGCCCCAGCATTTT	CASSAQVGFNQPQHF
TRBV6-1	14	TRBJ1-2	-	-	TGTGCCAGCAGTGAAAATCTAGGGAGCTATGGCTACACCTTC	CASSENLGSYGYTF
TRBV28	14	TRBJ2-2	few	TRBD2	TGTGCCAGCAGTGAGAACGGGAGGTTCGGGGAGCTGTTTTTT	CASSENGRFGELFF
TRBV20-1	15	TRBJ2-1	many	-	TGCAGTGCTAGAGATCGACGTGGGATGGGAAATGAGCAGTTCTTC	CSARDRRGMGNEQFF
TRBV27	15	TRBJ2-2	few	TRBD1	TGTGCCAGCAGGGAAGGGGGCGCGGACACCGGGGAGCTGTTTTTT	CASREGGADTGELFF
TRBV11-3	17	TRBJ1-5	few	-	TGTGCCAGCAGCTCGAGAGACAGTCTTTATAGCAATCAGCCCCAGCATTTT	CASSSRDSLYSNQPQHF
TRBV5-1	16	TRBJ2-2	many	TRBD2	TGCGCCAGCAGCCCACTAGCGGGAGACCACACCGGGGAGCTGTTTTTT	CASSPLAGDHTGELFF
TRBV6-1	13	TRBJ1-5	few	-	TGTGCCAGCAGTGAAGAGGGGAATCAGCCCCAGCATTTT	CASSEEGNQPQHF
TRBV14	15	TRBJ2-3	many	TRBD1	TGTGCCAGCAGCCAAGTGGGGACAGGCCCAGATACGCAGTATTTT	CASSQVGTGPDTQYF
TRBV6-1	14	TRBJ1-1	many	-	TGTGCCAGCAGTGAAGCGACCCCCGGGAGGGGAGCTTTCTTT	CASSEATPGRGAFF
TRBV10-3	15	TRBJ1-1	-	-	TGTGCCATCAGTGAGACCGGGGGTATGGGCTCTGAAGCTTTCTTT	CAISETGGMGSEAFF
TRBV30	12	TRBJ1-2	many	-	TGTGCCTGGAGAGGGCTAGGGACTGGCTACACCTTC	CAWRGLGTGYTF
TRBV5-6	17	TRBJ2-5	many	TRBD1	TGTGCCAGCAGTTCCGGGACAGCGGCCTGGTGGAGGGAGACCCAGTACTTC	CASSSGTAAWWRETQYF
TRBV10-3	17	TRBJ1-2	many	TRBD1	TGTGCCATCAGTAATAGACCGGGACAGGGGACGGCCTATGGCTACACCTTC	CAISNRPGQGTAYGYTF
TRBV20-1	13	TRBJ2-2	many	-	TGCAGTGCCAAGGGATTGGACACCGGGGAGCTGTTTTTT	CSAKGLDTGELFF
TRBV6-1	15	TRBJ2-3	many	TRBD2	TGTGCCAGCAGCACTAGCGGAGAGCCCACAGATACGCAGTATTTT	CASSTSGEPTDTQYF
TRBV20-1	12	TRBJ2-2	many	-	TGCAGTGCTAAGGACAACACCGGGGAGCTGTTTTTT	CSAKDNTGELFF